This TCR beta chain comes out of a study of blood T cell repertoires in COVID-19. About the research overall: The United States, Italy and Spain provided the acute and convalescent COVID-19 samples.

Study processing details: From reference gene primer amplification, estimates of nucleated cell counts were derived. Profiled with immunoSEQ multiplex PCR; TCRdb holds only in-frame clones, not every one. V, J and clone size derive from that table, while D and trimming were established from the DNA sequence. Seen here are around 200,000 clones, around 83% observed once, and the top ten hold roughly 2.9%. Trimming took 2 bases from V and 2 from J; bases not matched to a gene: 12. CDR1 and CDR2 from the germline V gene are LNHNV and YYDKDF (reference sequence). The CDR3 length is 18 residues. The sample was peripheral blood. The TCR was taken from a man between 50 and 59 years old with active or convalescent COVID-19. This sequence joins TRBV15 and TRBJ2-1, with 7 bases identical to TRBD1. The CDR3 DNA follows: TGTGCCACCAGCAGATATCGCCCCGACAGGGCGCCCTACAATGAGCAGTTCTTC. This codes for CATSRYRPDRAPYNEQFF.